This section outlines one TCR beta chain sequence together with its context. In germline, CDR1 is SGHAT, CDR2 FQNNGV. The J segment lost 6 bases and the V segment lost 6 bases, leaving 11 bases of the junction unmatched. The CDR3 length is 15 residues. TCRdb's table, derived via immunoSEQ multiplex PCR, lists solely in-frame clones and lacks some. The sample holds 78,000 or so clones; around nine tenths are singletons and the top ten take 0.85% to 0.9%. This sample is part of a study of radiotherapy plus CTLA-4 blockade in lung cancer. This TCR derives from a human donor with non-small cell lung cancer who had stable disease on radiotherapy plus ipilimumab. The material was peripheral blood, obtained from a patient treated with radiotherapy plus ipilimumab. The chain couples TRBV11-2 to TRBJ2-7; TRBD2 agrees at 10 bases. The CDR3: CASRPPGLARSEQYF. CDR3 DNA: TGTGCCAGCAGACCTCCGGGACTAGCGAGAAGCGAGCAGTACTTC.